Following are 22 T cell receptor beta chains from one sample sequenced in a study of neurological immune-mediated disorders. Via MiXCR, TCRdb re-called the 5' RACE reads, giving one row per CDR3 protein. The table includes 45,000 to 50,000 distinct CDR3 sequences, 3.5% to 5% detected once. The sample taken for sequencing was PBMCs. Every receptor here comes from a woman between 55 and 75 years old with multiple sclerosis.

In this sample, this clonotype turned up many times. The chain is built from TRBV7-2 and TRBJ1-2; 7 positions match TRBD1. The junction had 6 bases not matched to a gene; V was cut back by 5 bases and J by 0 bases. The CDR3 contains 15 residues. Per the germline V gene, CDR1 is SGHTA and CDR2 is FQGNSA. Here the CDR3 DNA reads TGTGCCAGCAGCCTCGACAGGGCAGCTAACTATGGCTACACCTTC. Encoded protein: CASSLDRAANYGYTF.

The chain combines TRBV7-2 with TRBJ2-5, with D possibly matching TRBD2 (6 bases). Germline V CDR1 and CDR2: SGHTA, FQGNSA. CDR3 length: 14 residues. V was pared by 0 bases and J by 5 bases, with 10 bases between. CDR3 region: CASSLAGLMETQYF. In DNA, the CDR3 is TGTGCCAGCAGCTTAGCTGGACTAATGGAGACCCAGTACTTC.

The genes are TRBV2 and TRBJ2-1; D call uncertain. Germline V CDR1 and CDR2: SNHLY, FYNNEI. Trimming pared 8 bases from V and 9 bases from J, leaving 20 bases between. CDR3 length: 14 amino acids. CDR3 sequence: CASLGRALVSEQFF. DNA for the CDR3: TGTGCCAGCCTAGGCCGGGCCTTGGTGAGTGAGCAGTTCTTC.

This clonotype was picked up a small number of times. V gene TRBV6-5 combines with J gene TRBJ2-3; 10 nucleotides agree with TRBD2. In germline, CDR1 is MNHEY, CDR2 SVGAGI. V lost 5 bases to trimming and J lost 5 bases; unmatched junction nucleotides: 4. This CDR3 contains 14 residues. The CDR3 DNA follows: TGTGCCAGCAGTCCAGCGGGGGGGGTAGATACGCAGTATTTT. Its protein is CASSPAGGVDTQYF.

In this sample, this clonotype turned up many times. The J gene is TRBJ2-3, the V gene TRBV6-6; D ambiguous. This CDR3 comprises 11 residues. Germline CDR1 MNHNY, CDR2 SVGAGI (reference sequence). Trimming left V 6 bases short and J 3 bases short, with 4 bases between. The CDR3 loop reads CASSPTDTQYF. The CDR3 region has the DNA TGTGCCAGCAGCCCAACAGATACGCAGTATTTT.

As to this clonotype: Its ends do not fully match the called genes, so a read error is possible. The genes are TRBV12-3 or TRBV12-4 and TRBJ2-3; D ambiguous. The length of the CDR3 is 15 residues. As DNA, the CDR3 is TGTGCCAGCAGGTTAGGTTCCTTTGGGACAGATACGCAGTATTTT. This encodes CASRLGSFGTDTQYF.

This clonotype was detected many times. The rearrangement uses TRBV9 and TRBJ1-2; D gene uncertain. The V gene's germline CDR1 is SGDLS and CDR2 YYNGEE. The CDR3 extends over 14 amino acids. V dropped 4 bases and J dropped 1 base, with 11 bases sitting between them. CDR3 region: CASSSAGDNYGYTF. DNA of the CDR3: TGTGCCAGCAGCTCAGCCGGGGATAACTATGGCTACACCTTC.

This clonotype was picked up many times. V and J are TRBV12-3 or TRBV12-4 and TRBJ1-1, with D possibly being TRBD1 (6 bases). V lost 0 bases, J lost 4 bases, and 12 bases lay in between. The CDR3 extends over 15 amino acids. The CDR3 reads CASSLAHRAATEAFF. DNA of the CDR3: TGTGCCAGCAGTTTAGCGCACAGGGCGGCCACTGAAGCTTTCTTT.

This clonotype occurred a few times. The chain recombines TRBV20-1 with TRBJ1-1; TRBD1 might be the D (6 bases). Per germline, CDR1 DFQATT and CDR2 SNEGSKA (reference sequence). Trimming removed 4 bases from V and 4 bases from J, with 7 bases in between. The CDR3 covers 11 residues. DNA for the CDR3: TGCAGTGCTACCAGGGGCACTGAAGCTTTCTTT. Translating gives CSATRGTEAFF.

The V gene is TRBV5-1, the J gene TRBJ2-2, with 13 bases aligning to TRBD2. CDR3 length: 16 amino acids. With V trimmed by 3 bases and J by 3 bases, 2 bases remained unmatched. From germline, CDR1 is SGHRS and CDR2 YFSETQ. The CDR3 loop reads CASSWTSGGDTGELFF. The CDR3 DNA reads as TGCGCCAGCAGCTGGACTAGCGGGGGCGACACCGGGGAGCTGTTTTTT.

This clonotype was seen repeatedly, ten times or more. The CDR3, as DNA: TGCAGTGCGGACCCCCGTGACAGGGGGGTTTCCTACGAGCAGTACTTC. This codes for CSADPRDRGVSYEQYF. The chain recombines TRBV20-1 with TRBJ2-7; TRBD1 matches 9 bases. Germline trimming cut 6 bases from V and 1 base from J; bases unmatched to any gene: 13. This CDR3 comprises 16 residues. Per germline, CDR1 DFQATT and CDR2 SNEGSKA (reference sequence).

This clonotype was detected many times. J is TRBJ2-7 and V is TRBV9; D is perhaps TRBD1 or TRBD2 (6 bases each). The germline V gene encodes CDR1 SGDLS and CDR2 YYNGEE. The CDR3 covers 16 residues. V lost 4 bases, J lost 2 bases, and 19 bases lay in between. CDR3 DNA: TGTGCCAGCAGCTACGGGGGCGCAGCCGTCCCCTACGAGCAGTACTTC. Translated, it gives CASSYGGAAVPYEQYF.

This clonotype was counted at least ten times. The V call is TRBV5-1, the J call TRBJ1-2; a possible D gene is TRBD1 (5 bases). CDR1 is SGHRS and CDR2 is YFSETQ in the germline V gene. The CDR3 covers 13 residues. Trimming stripped 0 bases from V and 6 bases from J, with 9 bases between. Here the CDR3 reads CASSLDRSNGYTF. The DNA for the CDR3 is TGCGCCAGCAGCTTGGACAGGAGTAATGGCTACACCTTC.

This clonotype appeared many times. The rearrangement joins TRBV5-1 to TRBJ2-1; D is uncertain. This CDR3 spans 14 amino acids. The germline V gene has CDR1 SGHRS and CDR2 YFSETQ. V lost 1 base and J lost 8, with 13 bases in between. The CDR3 sequence is CASSLRDPFDEQFF. The CDR3 DNA sequence: TGCGCCAGCAGCTTGAGAGACCCTTTTGATGAGCAGTTCTTC.

The sample holds many counts of this clonotype. V gene TRBV5-1 combines with J gene TRBJ1-2; 8 bases match TRBD1. The CDR3 sequence is 15 residues long. Looked up from germline, CDR1 is SGHRS and CDR2 is YFSETQ. The V gene end was trimmed by 0 bases and the J gene end by 3 bases; junction bases not matched to a gene: 4. The CDR3 reads CASSLAGGADYGYTF. CDR3 sequence (DNA): TGCGCCAGCAGCTTGGCAGGGGGCGCGGACTATGGCTACACCTTC.

The sample holds many counts of this clonotype. The J gene is TRBJ1-1, the V gene TRBV9; D may be TRBD1 (5 bases). In germline, CDR1 is SGDLS, CDR2 YYNGEE. V was pared by 4 bases and J by 0 bases, with 19 bases between. This CDR3 is 17 amino acids long. The CDR3 coding sequence is TGTGCCAGCAGCTTTCTCCAACCCAGGGTGGTGAACACTGAAGCTTTCTTT. Translating it yields CASSFLQPRVVNTEAFF.

This clonotype was counted ten times or more. The rearrangement links TRBV20-1 to TRBJ2-3; maybe TRBD2 (6 bases). The V gene's germline CDR1 is DFQATT and CDR2 SNEGSKA (reference sequence). CDR3 length equals 13 residues. CDR3 region: CAFSGEGTDTQYF. The CDR3 DNA sequence: TGCGCGTTTTCGGGAGAAGGCACAGATACGCAGTATTTT.

The V gene is TRBV18, the J gene TRBJ1-1; no reliable D call. The V gene lost 3 bases and the J gene lost 8 bases, with 10 bases spanning the gap. The CDR3 spans 12 residues. The germline gives CDR1 KGHSH, CDR2 LQKENI. The CDR3: CASSPIRGEAFF. DNA for the CDR3: TGTGCCAGCTCACCGATACGGGGAGAAGCTTTCTTT.

This clonotype has at least ten counts. The rearrangement links TRBV10-3 to TRBJ2-7; no firm D call. Trimming left V 2 bases short and J 2 bases short, with 13 bases between. From germline, CDR1 is ENHRY and CDR2 SYGVKD. This CDR3 has 15 amino acids. DNA for the CDR3: TGTGCCATCAGTGAGAGCTCCGGCCCGACCTACGAGCAGTACTTC. As protein: CAISESSGPTYEQYF.

This clonotype was recorded at least ten times. The chain has TRBV20-1 and TRBJ1-1; TRBD1 agrees at 7 bases. The germline V gene encodes CDR1 DFQATT and CDR2 SNEGSKA (reference sequence). Losses at the gene ends were 3 bases for V and 5 bases for J; bases not matched to a gene: 6. The CDR3 loop spans 13 amino acids. The CDR3 loop is CSARLVDRTEAFF. For the CDR3, the DNA is TGCAGTGCTAGGCTTGTGGACAGGACTGAAGCTTTCTTT.

Many counts were recorded for this clonotype. V is TRBV2 and J is TRBJ2-2, with D perhaps matching TRBD1 or TRBD2 (5 bases each). V was pared by 6 bases and J by 1 base, with 12 bases between. The CDR3 extends over 15 amino acids. In germline, CDR1 is SNHLY, CDR2 FYNNEI. In DNA form, the CDR3 reads TGTGCCAGCAGCCTGGGACGGAGGAACACCGGGGAGCTGTTTTTT. It codes for CASSLGRRNTGELFF.

The CDR3 nucleotides are TGCGCCAGCAGCCAAGATTATCCTAGCGGACAAGAGACCCAGTACTTC. This translates into CASSQDYPSGQETQYF. The genes are TRBV4-1 and TRBJ2-5, with 7 bases that match TRBD2. The CDR3 runs to 16 residues. Germline-derived CDR1 and CDR2 are MGHRA and YSYEKL. Trimming cost V 0 bases and J 2 bases; bases outside gene matches: 6.